The subject of this entry is one T cell receptor (beta chain). This entry is derived from a study of cytomegalovirus exposure and HLA in healthy donors. Whole-study context: About 77 million unique TCRs from HLA-typed donors made up an early data release.

PCR employed 60 Vbeta and 13 Jbeta primers. The assay was immunoSEQ multiplex PCR, and TCRdb's table has in-frame clones only and misses some. The sample holds over 85,000 clones, about 62% seen once. V lost 4 bases to trimming and J lost 8 bases; unmatched junction nucleotides: 6. CDR3 length: 15 residues. CDR1 is LNHDA, CDR2 SQIVND, per germline (reference sequence). The sequencing input was PBMCs. The J gene is TRBJ2-1, the V gene TRBV19; 12 nucleotides line up with TRBD2. The sequence was obtained from a human donor in good health. The CDR3 spells CASSTETSGSDEQFF. As DNA, the CDR3 is TGTGCCAGTAGTACCGAGACTAGCGGGAGTGATGAGCAGTTCTTC.